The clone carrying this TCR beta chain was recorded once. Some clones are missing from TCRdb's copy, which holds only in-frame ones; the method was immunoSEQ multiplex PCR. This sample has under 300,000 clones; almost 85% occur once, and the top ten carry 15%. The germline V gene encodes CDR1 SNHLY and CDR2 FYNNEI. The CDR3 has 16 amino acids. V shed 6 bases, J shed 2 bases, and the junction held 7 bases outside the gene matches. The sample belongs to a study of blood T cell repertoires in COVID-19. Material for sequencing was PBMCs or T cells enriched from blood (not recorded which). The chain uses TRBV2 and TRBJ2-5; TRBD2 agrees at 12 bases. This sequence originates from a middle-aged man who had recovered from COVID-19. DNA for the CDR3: TGTGCCAGCAGGGGTTGGACTAGCGGGGATCAAGAGACCCAGTACTTC. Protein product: CASRGWTSGDQETQYF. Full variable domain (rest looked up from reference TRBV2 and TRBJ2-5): EPEVTQTPSHQVTQMGQEVILRCVPISNHLYFYWYRQILGQKVEFLVSFYNNEISEKSEIFDDQFSVERPDGSNFTLKIRSTKLEDSAMYFCASRGWTSGDQETQYFGPGTRLLVL.